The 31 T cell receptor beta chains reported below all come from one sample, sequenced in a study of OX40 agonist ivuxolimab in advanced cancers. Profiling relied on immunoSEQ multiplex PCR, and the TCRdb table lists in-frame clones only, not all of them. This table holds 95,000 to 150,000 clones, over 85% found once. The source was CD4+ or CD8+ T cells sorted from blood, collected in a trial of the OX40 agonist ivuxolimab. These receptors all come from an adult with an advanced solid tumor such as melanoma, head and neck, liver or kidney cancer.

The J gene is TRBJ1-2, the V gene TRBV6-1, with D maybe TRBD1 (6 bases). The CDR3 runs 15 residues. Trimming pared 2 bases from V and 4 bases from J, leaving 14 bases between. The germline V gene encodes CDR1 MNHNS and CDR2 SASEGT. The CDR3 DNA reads TGTGCCAGCAGTGAACCAGAGAGGGGGGTCTATGGCTACACCTTC. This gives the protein CASSEPERGVYGYTF.

CDR3 DNA: TGTGCCAGCTCACCGTTGGGACAGTCCGCGAAAGAGACCCAGTACTTC. Translating gives CASSPLGQSAKETQYF. The chain combines TRBV18 with TRBJ2-5, with 7 bases identical to TRBD1. The V segment lost 3 bases and the J segment 3 bases; nucleotides outside the gene matches: 10. Germline V lookup: CDR1 KGHSH, CDR2 LQKENI. The CDR3 has 16 amino acids.

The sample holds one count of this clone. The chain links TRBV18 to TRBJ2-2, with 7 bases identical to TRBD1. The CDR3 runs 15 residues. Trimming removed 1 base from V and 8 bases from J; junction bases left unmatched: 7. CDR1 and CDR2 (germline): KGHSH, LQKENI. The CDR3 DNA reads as TGTGCCAGCTCACCACTACAGGGGATCGCTGGGGAGCTGTTTTTT. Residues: CASSPLQGIAGELFF.

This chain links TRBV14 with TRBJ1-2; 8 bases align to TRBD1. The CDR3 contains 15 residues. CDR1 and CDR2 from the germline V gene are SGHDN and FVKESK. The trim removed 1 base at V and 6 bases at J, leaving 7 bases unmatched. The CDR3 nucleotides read TGTGCCAGCAGCCAAGCACCAGTGACAGGGGATGGCTACACCTTC. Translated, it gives CASSQAPVTGDGYTF. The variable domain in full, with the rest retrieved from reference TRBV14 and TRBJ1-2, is EAGVTQFPSHSVIEKGQTVTLRCDPISGHDNLYWYRRVMGKEIKFLLHFVKESKQDESGMPNNRFLAERTGGTYSTLKVQPAELEDSGVYFCASSQAPVTGDGYTFGSGTRLTVV.

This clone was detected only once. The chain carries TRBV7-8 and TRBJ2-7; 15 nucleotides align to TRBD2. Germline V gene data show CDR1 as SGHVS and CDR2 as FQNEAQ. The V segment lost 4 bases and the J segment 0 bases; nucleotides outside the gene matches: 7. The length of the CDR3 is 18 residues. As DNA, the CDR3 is TGTGCCAGCAGCTCCCGAGGACTAGCGGGAGGGATCTCCTACGAGCAGTACTTC. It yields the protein CASSSRGLAGGISYEQYF.

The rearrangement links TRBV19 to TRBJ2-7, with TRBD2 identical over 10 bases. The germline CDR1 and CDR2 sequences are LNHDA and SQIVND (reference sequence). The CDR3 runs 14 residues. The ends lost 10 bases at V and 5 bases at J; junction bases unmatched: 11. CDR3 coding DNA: TGTGCCACCGCAAAGCGGGAGGGCATGAACGAGCAGTACTTC. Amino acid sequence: CATAKREGMNEQYF.

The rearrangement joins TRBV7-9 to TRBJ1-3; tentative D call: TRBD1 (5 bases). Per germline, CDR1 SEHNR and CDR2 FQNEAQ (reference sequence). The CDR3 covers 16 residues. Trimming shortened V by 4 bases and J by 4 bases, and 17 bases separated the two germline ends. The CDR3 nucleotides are TGTGCCAGCAGCTCCACCTCAGGGTCTGACGGAAACACCATATATTTT. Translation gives CASSSTSGSDGNTIYF.

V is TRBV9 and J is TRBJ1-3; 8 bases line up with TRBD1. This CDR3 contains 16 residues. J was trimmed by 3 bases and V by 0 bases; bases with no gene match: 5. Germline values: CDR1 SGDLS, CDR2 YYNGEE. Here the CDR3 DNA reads TGTGCCAGCAGCGTAGACGGACAGGGTGGTGGAAACACCATATATTTT. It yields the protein CASSVDGQGGGNTIYF.

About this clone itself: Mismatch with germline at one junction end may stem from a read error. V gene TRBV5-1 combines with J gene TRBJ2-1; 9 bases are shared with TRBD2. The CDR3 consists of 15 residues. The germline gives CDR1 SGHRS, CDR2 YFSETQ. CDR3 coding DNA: TGCGCCAGCAGCTTGGGGGGCGGGGGGGCCTTTGAGTATCTCTTC. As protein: CASSLGGGGAFEYLF. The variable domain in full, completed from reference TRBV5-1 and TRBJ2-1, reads KAGVTQTPRYLIKTRGQQVTLSCSPISGHRSVSWYQQTPGQGLQFLFEYFSETQRNKGNFPGRFSGRQFSNSRSEMNVSTLELGDSALYLCASSLGGGGAFEYLFGPGTRLTVL.

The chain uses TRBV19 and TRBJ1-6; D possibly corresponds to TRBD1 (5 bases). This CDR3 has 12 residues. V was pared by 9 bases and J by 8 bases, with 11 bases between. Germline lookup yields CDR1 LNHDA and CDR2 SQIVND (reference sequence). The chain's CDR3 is CASRDAYSPLHF. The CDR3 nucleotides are TGTGCCAGCCGGGACGCTTATTCACCCCTCCACTTT. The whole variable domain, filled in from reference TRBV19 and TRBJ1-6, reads DGGITQSPKYLFRKEGQNVTLSCEQNLNHDAMYWYRQDPGQGLRLIYYSQIVNDFQKGDIAEGYSVSREKKESFPLTVTSAQKNPTAFYLCASRDAYSPLHFGNGTRLTVT.

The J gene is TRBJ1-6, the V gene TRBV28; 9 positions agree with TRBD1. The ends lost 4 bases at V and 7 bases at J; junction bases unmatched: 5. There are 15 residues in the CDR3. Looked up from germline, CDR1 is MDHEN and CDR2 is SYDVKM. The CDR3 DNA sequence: TGTGCCAGCAGTTCCTTTACAGGGGGCAATTCACCCCTCCACTTT. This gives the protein CASSSFTGGNSPLHF. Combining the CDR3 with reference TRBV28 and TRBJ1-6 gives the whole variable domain DVKVTQSSRYLVKRTGEKVFLECVQDMDHENMFWYRQDPGLGLRLIYFSYDVKMKEKGDIPEGYSVSREKKERFSLILESASTNQTSMYLCASSSFTGGNSPLHFGNGTRLTVT.

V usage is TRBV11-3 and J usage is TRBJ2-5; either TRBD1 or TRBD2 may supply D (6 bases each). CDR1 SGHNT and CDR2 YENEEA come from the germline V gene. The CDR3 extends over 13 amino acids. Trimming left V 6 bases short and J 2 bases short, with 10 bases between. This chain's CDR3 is CASSRGVQETQYF. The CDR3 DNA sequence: TGTGCCAGCAGTAGGGGGGTTCAAGAGACCCAGTACTTC.

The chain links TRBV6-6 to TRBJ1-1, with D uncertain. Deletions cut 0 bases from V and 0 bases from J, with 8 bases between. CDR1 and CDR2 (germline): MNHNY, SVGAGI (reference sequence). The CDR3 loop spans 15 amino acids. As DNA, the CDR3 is TGTGCCAGCAGTTACTCCCAGAAAATGAACACTGAAGCTTTCTTT. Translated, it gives CASSYSQKMNTEAFF.

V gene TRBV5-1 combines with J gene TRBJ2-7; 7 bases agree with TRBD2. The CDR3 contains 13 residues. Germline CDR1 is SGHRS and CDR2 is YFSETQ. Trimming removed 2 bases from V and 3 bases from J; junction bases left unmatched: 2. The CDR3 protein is CASSFGEGYEQYF. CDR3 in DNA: TGCGCCAGCAGCTTTGGGGAGGGCTACGAGCAGTACTTC.

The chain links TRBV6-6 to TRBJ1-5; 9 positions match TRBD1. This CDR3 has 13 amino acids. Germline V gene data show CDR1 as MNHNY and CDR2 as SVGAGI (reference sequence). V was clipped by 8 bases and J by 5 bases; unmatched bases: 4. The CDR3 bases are TGTGCCAGCGGACAGGGGAACCATCAGCCCCAGCATTTT. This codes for CASGQGNHQPQHF.

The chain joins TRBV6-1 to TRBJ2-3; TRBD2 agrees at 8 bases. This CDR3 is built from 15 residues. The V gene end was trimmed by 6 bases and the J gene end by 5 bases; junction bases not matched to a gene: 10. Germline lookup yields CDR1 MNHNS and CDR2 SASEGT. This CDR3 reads CASRDHGGAGDTQYF. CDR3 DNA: TGTGCCAGCAGGGATCACGGGGGGGCCGGAGATACGCAGTATTTT.

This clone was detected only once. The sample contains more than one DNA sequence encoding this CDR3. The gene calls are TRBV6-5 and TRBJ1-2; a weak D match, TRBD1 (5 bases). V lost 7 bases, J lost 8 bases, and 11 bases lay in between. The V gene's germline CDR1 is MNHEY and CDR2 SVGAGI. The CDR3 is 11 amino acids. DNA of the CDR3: TGTGCCAGCAAGGGGTTATACGGCTACACCTTC. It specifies CASKGLYGYTF.

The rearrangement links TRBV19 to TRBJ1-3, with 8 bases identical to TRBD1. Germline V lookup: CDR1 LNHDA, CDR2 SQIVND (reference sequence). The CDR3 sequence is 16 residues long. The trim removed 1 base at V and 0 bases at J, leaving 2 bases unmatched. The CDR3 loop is CASSIAGTGSGNTIYF. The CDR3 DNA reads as TGTGCCAGTAGTATAGCTGGGACAGGCTCTGGAAACACCATATATTTT.

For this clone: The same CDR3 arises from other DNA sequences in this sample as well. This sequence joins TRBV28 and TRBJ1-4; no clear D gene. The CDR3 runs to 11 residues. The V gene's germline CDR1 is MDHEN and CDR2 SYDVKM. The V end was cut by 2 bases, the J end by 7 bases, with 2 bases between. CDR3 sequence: CASSLSEKLFF. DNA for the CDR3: TGTGCCAGCAGTTTAAGTGAAAAACTGTTTTTT.

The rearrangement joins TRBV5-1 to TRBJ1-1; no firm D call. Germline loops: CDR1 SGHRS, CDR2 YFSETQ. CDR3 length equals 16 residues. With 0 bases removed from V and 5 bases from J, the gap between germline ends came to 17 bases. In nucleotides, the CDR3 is TGCGCCAGCAGCTTGGCGGTGGGGAGGGATGGTACTGAAGCTTTCTTT. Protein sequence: CASSLAVGRDGTEAFF.

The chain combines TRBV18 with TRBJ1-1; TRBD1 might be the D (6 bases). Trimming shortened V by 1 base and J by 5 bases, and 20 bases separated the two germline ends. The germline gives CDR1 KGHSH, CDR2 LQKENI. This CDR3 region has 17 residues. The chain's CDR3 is CASSPLSPEVRGTEAFF. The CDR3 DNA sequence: TGTGCCAGCTCACCACTGTCACCCGAGGTTAGGGGGACTGAAGCTTTCTTT.

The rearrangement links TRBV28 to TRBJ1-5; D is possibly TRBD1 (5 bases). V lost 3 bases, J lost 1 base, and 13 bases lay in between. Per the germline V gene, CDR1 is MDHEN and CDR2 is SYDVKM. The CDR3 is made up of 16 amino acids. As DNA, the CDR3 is TGTGCCAGCAGTTTTCTCAGGGAGGGGAGCAATCAGCCCCAGCATTTT. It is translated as CASSFLREGSNQPQHF.

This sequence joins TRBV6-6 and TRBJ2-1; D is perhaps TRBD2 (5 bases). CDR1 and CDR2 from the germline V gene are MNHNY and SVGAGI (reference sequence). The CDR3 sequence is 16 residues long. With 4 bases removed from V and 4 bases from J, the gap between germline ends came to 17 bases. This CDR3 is CASSSLARGKYNEQFF. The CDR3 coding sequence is TGTGCCAGCAGTTCTTTGGCGCGAGGGAAATACAATGAGCAGTTCTTC.

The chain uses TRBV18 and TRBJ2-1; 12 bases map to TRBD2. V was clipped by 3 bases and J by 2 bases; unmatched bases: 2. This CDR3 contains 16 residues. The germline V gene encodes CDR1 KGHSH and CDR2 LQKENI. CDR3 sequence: CASSPASGGAYNEQFF. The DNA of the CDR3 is TGTGCCAGCTCACCCGCTAGCGGGGGGGCCTACAATGAGCAGTTCTTC.

The CDR3 coding sequence is TGTGCCAGCAGCCCAATGGGGACTAGCGGGAGGTGGGATACGCAGTATTTT. This sequence encodes CASSPMGTSGRWDTQYF. This rearrangement joins TRBV7-3 to TRBJ2-3; 15 bases are a match to TRBD2. Per the germline V gene, CDR1 is SGHTA and CDR2 is FQGTGA. V was clipped by 5 bases and J by 6 bases; unmatched bases: 9. This CDR3 spans 17 amino acids.

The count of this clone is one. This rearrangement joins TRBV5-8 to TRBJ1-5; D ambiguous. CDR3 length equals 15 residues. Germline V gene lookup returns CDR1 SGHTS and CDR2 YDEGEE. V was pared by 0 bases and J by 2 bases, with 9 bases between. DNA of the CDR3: TGTGCCAGCAGCTTGGGTGGGGAGCGCAATCAGCCCCAGCATTTT. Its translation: CASSLGGERNQPQHF.

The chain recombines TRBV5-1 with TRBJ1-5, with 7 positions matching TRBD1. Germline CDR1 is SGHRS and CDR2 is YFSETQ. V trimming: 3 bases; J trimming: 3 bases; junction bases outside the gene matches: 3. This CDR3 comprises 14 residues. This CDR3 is CASSSGTANQPQHF. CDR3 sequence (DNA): TGCGCCAGCAGCTCCGGGACAGCCAATCAGCCCCAGCATTTT. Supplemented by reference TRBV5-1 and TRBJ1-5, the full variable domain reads KAGVTQTPRYLIKTRGQQVTLSCSPISGHRSVSWYQQTPGQGLQFLFEYFSETQRNKGNFPGRFSGRQFSNSRSEMNVSTLELGDSALYLCASSSGTANQPQHFGDGTRLSIL.

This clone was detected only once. The CDR3 reads CASSVVDGGSAYNEQFF. CDR3 bases: TGTGCCAGCAGCGTAGTGGATGGGGGGAGTGCATACAATGAGCAGTTCTTC. V and J are TRBV9 and TRBJ2-1; a weak D match, TRBD2 (6 bases). This CDR3 spans 17 amino acids. Trimming removed 0 bases from V and 4 bases from J, with 17 bases in between. Per the germline V gene, CDR1 is SGDLS and CDR2 is YYNGEE.

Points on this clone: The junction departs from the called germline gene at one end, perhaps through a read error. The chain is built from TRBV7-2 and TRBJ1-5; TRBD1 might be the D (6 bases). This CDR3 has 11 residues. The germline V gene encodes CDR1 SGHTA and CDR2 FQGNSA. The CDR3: CASSMDGQLTF. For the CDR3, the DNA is TGTGCCAGCAGCATGGACGGACAGCTGACATTT.

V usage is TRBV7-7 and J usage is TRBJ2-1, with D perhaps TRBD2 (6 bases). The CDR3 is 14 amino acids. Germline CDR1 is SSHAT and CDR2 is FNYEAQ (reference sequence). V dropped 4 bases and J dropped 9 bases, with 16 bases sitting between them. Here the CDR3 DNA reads TGTGCCAGCAGCTCCGCCCGCTCTAGCGTTGAGCAGTTCTTC. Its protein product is CASSSARSSVEQFF.

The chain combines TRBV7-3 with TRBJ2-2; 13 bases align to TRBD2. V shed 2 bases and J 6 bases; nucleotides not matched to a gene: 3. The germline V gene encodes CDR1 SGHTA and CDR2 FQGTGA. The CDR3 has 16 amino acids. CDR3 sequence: CASSLGLAGAAGELFF. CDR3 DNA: TGTGCCAGCAGCTTAGGACTAGCGGGAGCTGCCGGGGAGCTGTTTTTT.